What follows are 15 T cell receptor beta chains derived from one specimen sequenced in a study of blood T cell repertoires in COVID-19. Data came from immunoSEQ multiplex PCR; TCRdb stores just in-frame clones and leaves some out. The data contain around 87,000 clones, 80% to 90% of them singletons. The source material was peripheral blood. The receptors originated from a man between 45 and 60 years old with acute or convalescent COVID-19.

The chain joins TRBV7-2 to TRBJ2-3; the match to TRBD2 covers 7 bases. V shed 3 bases and J 2 bases; nucleotides not matched to a gene: 8. Germline CDR1 SGHTA, CDR2 FQGNSA. This CDR3 comprises 16 residues. The CDR3 region is CASSLGSRGSTDTQYF. In DNA, the CDR3 is TGTGCCAGCAGCTTGGGGTCGCGGGGGTCCACAGATACGCAGTATTTT.

The rearrangement joins TRBV11-2 to TRBJ1-5; 7 nucleotides agree with TRBD1. Germline CDR1 is SGHAT and CDR2 is FQNNGV. The CDR3 has 15 residues. Germline trimming cut 5 bases from V and 7 bases from J; bases unmatched to any gene: 11. The CDR3 sequence is CASSARQGAAQPQHF. The CDR3 DNA reads as TGTGCCAGCAGCGCACGACAGGGTGCCGCACAGCCCCAGCATTTT.

This chain links TRBV9 with TRBJ1-1, with a tentative D call TRBD1 (5 bases). This CDR3 contains 15 residues. Trimming left V 0 bases short and J 5 bases short, with 14 bases between. Germline CDR1 and CDR2: SGDLS and YYNGEE. CDR3 in DNA: TGTGCCAGCAGCGTAGATCCAGGGCTTGGTACTGAAGCTTTCTTT. Translation gives CASSVDPGLGTEAFF. The full variable domain, with the rest looked up from reference TRBV9 and TRBJ1-1, is DSGVTQTPKHLITATGQRVTLRCSPRSGDLSVYWYQQSLDQGLQFLIQYYNGEERAKGNILERFSAQQFPDLHSELNLSSLELGDSALYFCASSVDPGLGTEAFFGQGTRLTVV.

The chain links TRBV10-3 to TRBJ2-1, with D perhaps matching TRBD2 (5 bases). Per germline, CDR1 ENHRY and CDR2 SYGVKD. The V end was cut by 6 bases, the J end by 0 bases, with 12 bases between. CDR3 length: 15 amino acids. The CDR3 reads CAIRETKSSYNEQFF. CDR3 sequence (DNA): TGTGCCATCAGGGAGACTAAGAGCTCCTACAATGAGCAGTTCTTC.

V and J are TRBV29-1 and TRBJ1-1, with TRBD1 matching 7 bases. The CDR3 has 12 amino acids. V gave up 2 bases and J gave up 10 bases; unmatched junction bases: 7. Germline CDR1 is SQVTM and CDR2 is ANQGSEA. CDR3: CSVEFPGGIAFF. CDR3 DNA sequence: TGCAGCGTTGAATTCCCAGGGGGGATAGCTTTCTTT.

The rearrangement links TRBV6-5 to TRBJ1-4, with D perhaps matching TRBD1 (6 bases). The CDR3 loop spans 13 amino acids. Trimming shortened V by 11 bases and J by 8 bases, and 18 bases separated the two germline ends. The germline V gene encodes CDR1 MNHEY and CDR2 SVGAGI. The CDR3, as DNA: TGTGCCTCCAGGCGGGGGCTTAGCGAAAAACTGTTTTTT. Its protein product is CASRRGLSEKLFF.

This clone was found a few times. V and J are TRBV19 and TRBJ1-1; 7 bases are a match to TRBD1. Germline V CDR1 and CDR2: LNHDA, SQIVND (reference sequence). This CDR3 region has 14 residues. Trimming took 6 bases from V and 0 from J; bases not matched to a gene: 4. The CDR3 DNA is TGTGCCAGTAGGAACGACAGGGTGAACACTGAAGCTTTCTTT. Amino acids: CASRNDRVNTEAFF.

The chain combines TRBV6-5 with TRBJ1-2; no definite D call. Deletions cut 3 bases from V and 8 bases from J, with 13 bases between. Germline loops: CDR1 MNHEY, CDR2 SVGAGI. The CDR3 is made up of 13 amino acids. The CDR3 DNA sequence: TGTGCCAGCAGTTATAAGGCAGGTAGAGGCTACACCTTC. It specifies CASSYKAGRGYTF.

The V gene is TRBV5-1, the J gene TRBJ1-5, with TRBD1 identical over 10 bases. Germline V CDR1 and CDR2: SGHRS, YFSETQ. The CDR3 contains 15 residues. V lost 5 bases, J lost 3 bases, and 5 bases stayed unmatched. This chain's CDR3 is CASSLTGGFNQPQHF. The CDR3 nucleotides read TGCGCCAGCAGTCTGACAGGGGGCTTCAATCAGCCCCAGCATTTT.

The V and J genes are TRBV7-9 and TRBJ1-2; tentatively, D is TRBD1 (5 bases). The CDR3 runs to 14 residues. Germline V lookup: CDR1 SEHNR, CDR2 FQNEAQ (reference sequence). The V gene lost 4 bases and the J gene lost 9 bases, with 18 bases spanning the gap. The CDR3, as DNA: TGTGCCAGCAGCTATGGGAGGCAGGCAGGGAGCTACACCTTC. Protein: CASSYGRQAGSYTF.

The J gene is TRBJ2-5, the V gene TRBV11-2; weak D call: TRBD1 (6 bases). Germline V gene lookup returns CDR1 SGHAT and CDR2 FQNNGV. The CDR3 is made up of 15 amino acids. Trimming shortened V by 3 bases and J by 0 bases, and 11 bases separated the two germline ends. The CDR3 loop is CASSFQGTYQETQYF. The CDR3 nucleotides read TGTGCCAGCAGCTTTCAGGGGACGTACCAAGAGACCCAGTACTTC.

The chain joins TRBV3-1 (or the pseudogene TRBV3-2) to TRBJ1-1; D not resolved. Per the germline V gene, CDR1 is LGHDT and CDR2 is YNNKEL (reference sequence). The ends were cut back, 5 bases at V and 0 bases at J, with 13 bases in the middle. This CDR3 is 15 amino acids long. As DNA, the CDR3 is TGTGCCAGCAGCACAAGTTTACCGCTGAACACTGAAGCTTTCTTT. As protein: CASSTSLPLNTEAFF.

J is TRBJ1-6 and V is TRBV9, with TRBD1 matching 9 bases. The V and J ends lost 4 bases and 9 bases, in that order; junction bases with no gene match: 5. The CDR3 extends over 14 amino acids. The V gene's germline CDR1 is SGDLS and CDR2 YYNGEE. The CDR3 is CASSQKGQGSPLHF. The CDR3 region has the DNA TGTGCCAGCAGCCAAAAGGGACAGGGTTCACCCCTCCACTTT.

This sequence joins TRBV10-3 and TRBJ2-2; 7 bases align to TRBD2. CDR1 is ENHRY, CDR2 SYGVKD, per germline. The CDR3 covers 14 residues. The trim removed 7 bases at V and 2 bases at J, leaving 4 bases unmatched. In nucleotides, the CDR3 is TGTGCCATCAACGAGGGACTAAACACCGGGGAGCTGTTTTTT. It translates to CAINEGLNTGELFF.

The genes are TRBV19 and TRBJ1-3, with D unclear. Germline CDR1 reads LNHDA; CDR2 reads SQIVND (reference sequence). V dropped 3 bases and J dropped 1 base, with 4 bases sitting between them. The CDR3 runs to 13 residues. The CDR3 coding sequence is TGTGCCAGTAGTATCAGTTCTGGAAACACCATATATTTT. This translates into CASSISSGNTIYF.